Listed below are T cell receptor beta chains from one sample, sequenced in a study of shared clonotypes between healthy human individuals. The data were produced by immunoSEQ multiplex PCR, yet TCRdb's version contains in-frame clones alone and is incomplete. In the table there are roughly 2,000,000 clones, roughly 95% of which are singletons. Sequenced material: naive CD8+ T cells from PBMCs. All receptors come from a man younger than 30 in good health. Some clones in this sample may be carry-over from other donors' samples. The CDR3 runs from the conserved cysteine through the conserved F or W. D genes are given only for firm matches. Only some rows state a clone size, as once, few, many or a class for expanded clones.

j_gene | v_gene | d_gene | abundance | CDR3nt | CDR3aa
TRBJ2-7 | TRBV7-9 | TRBD2 | . | TGTGCCAGCAGCTCCGGGACTACCTACGAGCAGTACTTC | CASSSGTTYEQYF
TRBJ2-3 | TRBV28 | TRBD2 | . | TGTGCCAGCAGTTTCCTAGCGGGACCCAGCACAGATACGCAGTATTTT | CASSFLAGPSTDTQYF
TRBJ2-1 | TRBV9 | TRBD2 | . | TGTGCCAGCAGCGAGGGACTAGCGGACAATGAGCAGTTCTTC | CASSEGLADNEQFF
TRBJ2-1 | TRBV9 | TRBD2 | . | TGTGCCAGCAGCGTAGGGGGACTAGCGGGAGATGAGCAGTTCTTC | CASSVGGLAGDEQFF
TRBJ1-2 | TRBV6-5 | . | . | TGTGCCAGCAGTTACACGTCTAACTATGGCTACACCTTC | CASSYTSNYGYTF
TRBJ2-6 | TRBV7-2 | . | once | TGTGCCAGCAGCTTACCGCTCTCTGGGGCCAACGTCCTGACTTTC | CASSLPLSGANVLTF
TRBJ1-4 | TRBV7-9 | TRBD1 | . | TGTGCCAGCAGGGCGGGACAGGTTAATGAAAAACTGTTTTTT | CASRAGQVNEKLFF
TRBJ1-1 | TRBV6-5 | . | . | TGTGCCAGCAGTCAAGGCAGGGGCACTGAAGCTTTCTTT | CASSQGRGTEAFF
TRBJ2-7 | TRBV7-9 | . | . | TGTGCCAGCAGCTTCAAGGGACGAGCATCATACGAGCAGTACTTC | CASSFKGRASYEQYF
TRBJ2-5 | TRBV6-6 | . | . | TGTGCCAGCAGTTACTCGGGACCCCAAGAGACCCAGTACTTC | CASSYSGPQETQYF
TRBJ1-1 | TRBV4-1 | . | . | TGCGCCAGCAGCCAAGCGGGTTACACTGAAGCTTTCTTT | CASSQAGYTEAFF
TRBJ2-3 | TRBV4-3 | . | . | TGCGCCAGCAGCCCGACTAGTTCGGCGGCAGATACGCAGTATTTT | CASSPTSSAADTQYF
TRBJ1-5 | TRBV10-3 | TRBD1 | . | TGTGCCATCAGCTCCCATATTACAGGGGTCTATAGCAATCAGCCCCAGCATTTT | CAISSHITGVYSNQPQHF
TRBJ2-1 | TRBV9 | TRBD2 | . | TGTGCCAGCAGCGTAAGGGTGGGACTAGCGGGAGGGAACTACAATGAGCAGTTCTTC | CASSVRVGLAGGNYNEQFF
TRBJ2-7 | TRBV5-1 | . | . | TGCGCCAGCAGCTTGGATCTTATGGGGGTTTACGAGCAGTACTTC | CASSLDLMGVYEQYF
TRBJ1-3 | TRBV9 | . | . | TGTGCCAGCAGCGTTCAGGGCCTCTTGGGAAACACCATATATTTT | CASSVQGLLGNTIYF
TRBJ2-7 | TRBV14 | . | . | TGTGCCAGCAGCTCCGTCCCCTACGAGCAGTACTTC | CASSSVPYEQYF
TRBJ2-2 | TRBV19 | TRBD2 | . | TGTGCCAGTACGGGGGAGGGTTCCACCGGGGAGCTGTTTTTT | CASTGEGSTGELFF
TRBJ1-1 | TRBV27 | . | . | TGTGCCAGCAGTTTAGGGGTCAGGGGAGTCGCTGAAGCTTTCTTT | CASSLGVRGVAEAFF
TRBJ2-1 | TRBV5-1 | . | . | TGCGCCAGCAGCTTGGCTACCAGGTCAGGCTCCTACAATGAGCAGTTCTTC | CASSLATRSGSYNEQFF
TRBJ2-3 | TRBV11-3 | . | . | TGTGCCAGCAGCTTTAGAACCGGGACAACCACAGATACGCAGTATTTT | CASSFRTGTTTDTQYF